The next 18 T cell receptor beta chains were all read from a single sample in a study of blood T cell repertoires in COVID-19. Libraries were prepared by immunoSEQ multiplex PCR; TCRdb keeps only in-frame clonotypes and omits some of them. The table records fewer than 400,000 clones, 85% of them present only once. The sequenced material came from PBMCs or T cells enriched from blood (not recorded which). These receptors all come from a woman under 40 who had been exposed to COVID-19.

The CDR3 DNA reads as TGTGCCAGCAGCCCAGGGTCTCATAATTCACCCCTCCACTTT. Amino acids: CASSPGSHNSPLHF. This chain links TRBV7-3 with TRBJ1-6, with TRBD1 as a possible D gene (5 bases). The CDR3 consists of 14 residues. Trimming removed 5 bases at V and 5 bases at J, with 10 bases between. Germline CDR1 reads SGHTA; CDR2 reads FQGTGA.

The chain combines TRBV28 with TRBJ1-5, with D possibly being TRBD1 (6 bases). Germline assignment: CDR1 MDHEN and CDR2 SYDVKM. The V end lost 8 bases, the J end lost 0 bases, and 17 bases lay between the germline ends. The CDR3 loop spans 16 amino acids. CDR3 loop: CASAPGTPYSNQPQHF. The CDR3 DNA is TGTGCCAGCGCACCCGGGACACCCTATAGCAATCAGCCCCAGCATTTT.

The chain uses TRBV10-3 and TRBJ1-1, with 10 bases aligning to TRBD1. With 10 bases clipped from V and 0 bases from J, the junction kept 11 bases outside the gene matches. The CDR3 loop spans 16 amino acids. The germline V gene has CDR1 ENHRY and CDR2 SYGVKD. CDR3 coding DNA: TGTGCCACCAAGGGGGGGGACAGGGGAATGAACACTGAAGCTTTCTTT. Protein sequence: CATKGGDRGMNTEAFF.

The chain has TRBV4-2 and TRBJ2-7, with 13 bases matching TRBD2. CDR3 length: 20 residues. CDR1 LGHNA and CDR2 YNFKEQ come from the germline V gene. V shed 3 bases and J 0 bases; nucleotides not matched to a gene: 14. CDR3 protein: CASSQNSRTSGSRASYEQYF. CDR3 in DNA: TGTGCCAGCAGCCAGAACTCCCGGACTAGCGGGAGTAGGGCCTCCTACGAGCAGTACTTC.

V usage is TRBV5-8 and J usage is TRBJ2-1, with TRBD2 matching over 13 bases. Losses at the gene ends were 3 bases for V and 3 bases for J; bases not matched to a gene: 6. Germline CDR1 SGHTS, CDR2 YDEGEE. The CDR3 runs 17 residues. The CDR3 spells CASSWTSGSPYYNEQFF. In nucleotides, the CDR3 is TGTGCCAGCAGCTGGACTAGCGGGAGTCCCTACTACAATGAGCAGTTCTTC.

The CDR3 is CASSQFETSGGYQSSYNEQFF. CDR3 bases: TGTGCCAGCAGCCAATTTGAGACTAGCGGGGGGTACCAGAGCTCCTACAATGAGCAGTTCTTC. The chain combines TRBV4-2 with TRBJ2-1; 13 bases map to TRBD2. CDR1 is LGHNA, CDR2 YNFKEQ, per germline. The V and J ends lost 2 bases and 0 bases, in that order; junction bases with no gene match: 13. The CDR3 has 21 amino acids.

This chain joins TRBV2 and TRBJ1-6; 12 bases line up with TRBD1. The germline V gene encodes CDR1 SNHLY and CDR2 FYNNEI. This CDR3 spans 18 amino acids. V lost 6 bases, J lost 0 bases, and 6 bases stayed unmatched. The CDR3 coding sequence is TGTGCCAGCAGCCGGGACAGGGGGCAAAGCTCCTATAATTCACCCCTCCACTTT. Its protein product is CASSRDRGQSSYNSPLHF.

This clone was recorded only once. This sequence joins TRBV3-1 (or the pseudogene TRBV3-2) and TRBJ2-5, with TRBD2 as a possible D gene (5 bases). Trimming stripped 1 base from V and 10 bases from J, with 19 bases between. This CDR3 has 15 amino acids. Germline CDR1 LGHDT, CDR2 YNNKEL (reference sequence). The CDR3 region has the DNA TGTGCCAGCAGCCAAGGGAGAGGGCCCGAATCGGGCCAGTACTTC. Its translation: CASSQGRGPESGQYF.

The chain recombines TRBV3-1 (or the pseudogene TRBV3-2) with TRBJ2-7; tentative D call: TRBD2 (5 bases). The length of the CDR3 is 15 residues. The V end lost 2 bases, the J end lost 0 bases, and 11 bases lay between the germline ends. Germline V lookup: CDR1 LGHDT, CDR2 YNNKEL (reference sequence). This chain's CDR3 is CASSQTGLLSYEQYF. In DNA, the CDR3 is TGTGCCAGCAGCCAAACGGGGTTACTCTCCTACGAGCAGTACTTC.

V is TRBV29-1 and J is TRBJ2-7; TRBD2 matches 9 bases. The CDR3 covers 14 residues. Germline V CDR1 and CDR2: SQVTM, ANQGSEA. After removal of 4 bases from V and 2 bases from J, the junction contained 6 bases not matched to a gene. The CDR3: CSVARLAEPYEQYF. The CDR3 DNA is TGCAGCGTTGCGAGACTAGCGGAACCCTACGAGCAGTACTTC.

The chain's CDR3 is CASSPPGTGGNGYTF. DNA of the CDR3: TGTGCCAGTAGTCCCCCCGGGACGGGAGGGAATGGCTACACCTTC. The V call is TRBV19, the J call TRBJ1-2; D perhaps matches TRBD1 (5 bases). Germline V lookup: CDR1 LNHDA, CDR2 SQIVND (reference sequence). Trimming left V 5 bases short and J 6 bases short, with 19 bases between. This CDR3 is 15 amino acids long.

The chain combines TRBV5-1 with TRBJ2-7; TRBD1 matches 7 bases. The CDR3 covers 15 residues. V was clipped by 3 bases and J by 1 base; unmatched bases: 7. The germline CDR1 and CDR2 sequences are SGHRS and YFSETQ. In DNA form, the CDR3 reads TGCGCCAGCAGCTGGACAGGCCCTGCTTCCTACGAGCAGTACTTC. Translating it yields CASSWTGPASYEQYF.

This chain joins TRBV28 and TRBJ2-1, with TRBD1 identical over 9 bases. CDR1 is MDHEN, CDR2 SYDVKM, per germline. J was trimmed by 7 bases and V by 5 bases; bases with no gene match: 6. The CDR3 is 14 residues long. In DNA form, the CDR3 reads TGTGCCAGCAGTCTAGGGACAGGGAGGAATGAGCAGTTCTTC. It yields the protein CASSLGTGRNEQFF. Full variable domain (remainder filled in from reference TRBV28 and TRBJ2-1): DVKVTQSSRYLVKRTGEKVFLECVQDMDHENMFWYRQDPGLGLRLIYFSYDVKMKEKGDIPEGYSVSREKKERFSLILESASTNQTSMYLCASSLGTGRNEQFFGPGTRLTVL.

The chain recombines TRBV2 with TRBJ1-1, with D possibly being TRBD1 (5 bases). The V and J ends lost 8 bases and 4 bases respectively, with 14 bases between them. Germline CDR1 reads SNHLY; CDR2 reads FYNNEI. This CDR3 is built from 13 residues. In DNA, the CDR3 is TGTGCCAGCGGCGATATGGGGGGCACTGAAGCTTTCTTT. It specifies CASGDMGGTEAFF.

The CDR3 DNA reads TGTGCCAGCAGACGTACGGACAGGGGCCAAGAGACCCAGTACTTC. This translates into CASRRTDRGQETQYF. This chain links TRBV6-5 with TRBJ2-5; 9 nucleotides agree with TRBD1. This CDR3 has 15 amino acids. Trimming took 6 bases from V and 1 from J; bases not matched to a gene: 6. CDR1 MNHEY and CDR2 SVGAGI come from the germline V gene.

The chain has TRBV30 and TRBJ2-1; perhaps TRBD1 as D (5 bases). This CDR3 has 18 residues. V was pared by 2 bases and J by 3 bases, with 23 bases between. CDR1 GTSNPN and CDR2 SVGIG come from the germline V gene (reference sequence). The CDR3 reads CAWSLSPGYTLFYNEQFF. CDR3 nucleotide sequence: TGTGCCTGGAGTCTCTCCCCAGGGTACACCCTTTTCTACAATGAGCAGTTCTTC.

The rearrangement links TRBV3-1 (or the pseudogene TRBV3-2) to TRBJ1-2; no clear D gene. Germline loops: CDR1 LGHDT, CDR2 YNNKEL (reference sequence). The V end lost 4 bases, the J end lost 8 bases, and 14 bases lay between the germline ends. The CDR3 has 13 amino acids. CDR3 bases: TGTGCCAGCAGCCGCCGACTCGCGGGGGGCTACACCTTC. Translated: CASSRRLAGGYTF.

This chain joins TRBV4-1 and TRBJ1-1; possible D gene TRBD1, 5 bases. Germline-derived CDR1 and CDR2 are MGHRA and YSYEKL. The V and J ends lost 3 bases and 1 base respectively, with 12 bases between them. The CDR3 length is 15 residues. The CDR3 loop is CASSHEMDKNTEAFF. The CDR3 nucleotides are TGCGCCAGCAGCCACGAGATGGACAAGAACACTGAAGCTTTCTTT.